These T cell receptor beta chains were read from a single sample in a study of graft-versus-host responses after intestinal transplantation. These receptors are not linked to any known antigen. Data came from immunoSEQ multiplex PCR; TCRdb stores just in-frame clones and leaves some out. In the table there are 86,000 or so clones, 80% to 95% of which are singletons. Specimen: unstimulated CD8+ T cells sorted from spleen or lymph node cells, collected before intestinal transplant. The source of these receptors is a human donor who received an intestinal transplant. Each CDR3 is given with its conserved first and last residue. The order of the fields is CDR3 length, V gene, CDR3 protein.

14,TRBV7-6,CASSLEWGAETQYF
14,TRBV19,CASSVGTFGYEQYF
12,TRBV5-4,CASSLRGEEAFF
15,TRBV11-2,CASSSLGSSYNEQFF
13,TRBV5-1,CASSLGKNTEAFF
13,TRBV19,CASRAGTNYGYTF
14,TRBV28,CASSFPPGGNEQFF
14,TRBV6-5,CASSEGGYTDTQYF
10,TRBV2,CASSVYEQYF
12,TRBV6-5,CASSFTNNEQFF
15,TRBV19,CASGDKLWGEDTQYF
14,TRBV19,CASSIPSPYNEQFF
14,TRBV9,CASSSPGDQETQYF
16,TRBV7-3,CASSLSGEGWDNEQFF
15,TRBV9,CASRDSGDNNYGYTF
12,TRBV5-1,CASSLYGDGYTF
14,TRBV28,CASTWDRYQETQYF
12,TRBV13,CASSLGVPEAFF
11,TRBV7-9,CASRQDGELFF
16,TRBV7-7,CASSPLAGGSSYEQYF
14,TRBV7-9,CASLGDRAPYEQYF
14,TRBV9,CASSAIGAEGEQFF
20,TRBV10-1,CASKRDHIIDNGIFSYEQYF
14,TRBV9,CASSVGQQGSPLHF
18,TRBV4-2,CASSQDGATSVGIYGYTF
14,TRBV10-2,CASSGVAGGYEQYF
14,TRBV5-1,CATSEGRGADTQYF
12,TRBV2,CATGPTNYGYTF
14,TRBV19,CASSLSLGIAEAFF
13,TRBV10-1,CASSESGEETQYF
14,TRBV14,CASSQVVMNTEAFF
18,TRBV5-6,CASSPTRGGGPGANVLTF
11,TRBV7-9,CASGDRTEAFF
16,TRBV7-6,CASSLEAGGPTDTQYF
12,TRBV5-1,CASSYEGDEQYF
14,TRBV5-6,CASSFLIQNTEAFF
14,TRBV27,CASSLLENTGELFF
13,TRBV27,CASSFGTDTEAFF
14,TRBV7-3,CASSLFAGGETQYF
15,TRBV6-1,CASSHQLGTVYEAFF
12,TRBV11-2,CASSSLVEEAFF
14,TRBV5-1,CASSLAGPPGGYTF
16,TRBV13,CASSLRGQGVSYEQYF